These 20 T cell receptor beta chains share one sample of origin, sequenced in a study of blood T cell repertoires in COVID-19. Clones were read by immunoSEQ multiplex PCR, and TCRdb kept only the in-frame ones, dropping some. The top ten clones hold roughly 2% of a sample with 380,000 or so clones, approximately 85% of them seen once. What was sequenced was PBMCs or T cells enriched from blood (not recorded which). The receptors originated from a woman in her thirties or forties with acute COVID-19.

The chain couples TRBV24-1 to TRBJ1-2, with D perhaps matching TRBD1 (6 bases). V gave up 7 bases and J gave up 8 bases, with 16 bases separating them. This CDR3 has 13 amino acids. The germline gives CDR1 KGHDR, CDR2 SFDVKD. CDR3 in DNA: TGTGCCACCAGCGATACAGGGAAAAGCGGCTACACCTTC. It encodes CATSDTGKSGYTF.

J is TRBJ2-1 and V is TRBV29-1, with 7 bases fitting TRBD1. V lost 7 bases and J lost 7; bases outside the gene matches: 13. Germline V gene data show CDR1 as SQVTM and CDR2 as ANQGSEA. The CDR3 contains 14 residues. The CDR3 spells CSAVGTVEWNEQFF. The DNA for the CDR3 is TGCAGCGCTGTAGGGACAGTGGAGTGGAATGAGCAGTTCTTC.

The chain recombines TRBV6-5 with TRBJ1-5, with TRBD1 matching over 11 bases. With V trimmed by 7 bases and J by 9 bases, 5 bases remained unmatched. CDR1 is MNHEY, CDR2 SVGAGI, per germline. CDR3 size: 13 residues. This chain's CDR3 is CASKPGQGGPQHF. The CDR3, as DNA: TGTGCCAGCAAACCGGGACAGGGGGGGCCCCAGCATTTT.

This chain connects TRBV6-4 to TRBJ1-2, with TRBD1 matching 9 bases. In germline, CDR1 is MRHNA, CDR2 SNTAGT. V was clipped by 2 bases and J by 3 bases; unmatched bases: 7. This CDR3 spans 16 amino acids. Written as DNA, the CDR3 is TGTGCCAGCAGTGACGAGCCCGGGACAGGGTACTATGGCTACACCTTC. Translating it yields CASSDEPGTGYYGYTF.

V is TRBV5-1 and J is TRBJ2-2; D remains ambiguous. The CDR3 extends over 15 amino acids. V lost 5 bases and J 4 bases, leaving 15 bases between the germline ends. CDR1 is SGHRS and CDR2 is YFSETQ in the germline V gene. CDR3 protein: CASSSIRLSTGELFF. The CDR3 coding sequence is TGCGCCAGCAGTTCGATAAGACTCTCCACCGGGGAGCTGTTTTTT.

The J gene is TRBJ1-1, the V gene TRBV19; D ambiguous. The V gene lost 7 bases and the J gene lost 1 base, with 19 bases spanning the gap. This CDR3 comprises 16 residues. Germline CDR1 reads LNHDA; CDR2 reads SQIVND (reference sequence). The CDR3, as DNA: TGTGCCAGTACCCTAATGCCCCGGGGTAAGAACACTGAAGCTTTCTTT. This sequence encodes CASTLMPRGKNTEAFF.

The chain uses TRBV4-1 and TRBJ1-5; 7 bases line up with TRBD1. The V gene's germline CDR1 is MGHRA and CDR2 YSYEKL. V dropped 4 bases and J dropped 7; count of bases not matched to a gene: 7. The CDR3 loop spans 14 amino acids. The CDR3 coding sequence is TGCGCCAGCAGCCCCCGGGAAGGGGGCCAGCCCCAGCATTTT. It is translated as CASSPREGGQPQHF.

V and J are TRBV7-6 and TRBJ2-3; TRBD2 aligns across 12 bases. V trimming: 5 bases; J trimming: 1 base; junction bases outside the gene matches: 4. This CDR3 is 16 amino acids long. Germline V CDR1 and CDR2: SGHVS, FNYEAQ. The CDR3 DNA is TGTGCCAGCAGCGCCCGACTAGCGGGGGGCACAGATACGCAGTATTTT. This encodes CASSARLAGGTDTQYF.

CDR3 coding DNA: TGTGCCTGGAGACCCATGGGCAGAAAATACGAGCAGTACTTC. Protein sequence: CAWRPMGRKYEQYF. The chain couples TRBV30 to TRBJ2-7; D ambiguous. Germline V gives CDR1 GTSNPN, CDR2 SVGIG (reference sequence). CDR3 length equals 14 residues. Trimming took off 3 bases at V and 4 bases at J, with 16 bases between the two ends.

This chain joins TRBV3-1 (or the pseudogene TRBV3-2) and TRBJ1-4; D unclear. From germline, CDR1 is LGHDT and CDR2 YNNKEL (reference sequence). The V end was cut by 4 bases, the J end by 6 bases, with 12 bases between. The CDR3 sequence is 14 residues long. CDR3 amino acids: CASSRLTLDEKLFF. As DNA, the CDR3 is TGTGCCAGCAGCCGGTTGACATTGGATGAAAAACTGTTTTTT.

The chain has TRBV7-9 and TRBJ2-7; 9 nucleotides agree with TRBD2. This CDR3 has 15 residues. V lost 7 bases and J lost 2; bases outside the gene matches: 9. CDR1 SEHNR and CDR2 FQNEAQ come from the germline V gene (reference sequence). The CDR3 sequence: CASTPSGTSPYEQYF. The CDR3 DNA follows: TGTGCCAGCACCCCCTCCGGGACTAGCCCCTACGAGCAGTACTTC.

The sample holds a few counts of this clone. The genes are TRBV4-1 and TRBJ1-1; no firm D call. Looked up from germline, CDR1 is MGHRA and CDR2 is YSYEKL. The CDR3 runs 13 residues. Trimming cost V 4 bases and J 3 bases, with 9 bases left between them. For the CDR3, the DNA is TGCGCCAGCAGCCGCGGTCAGTACACTGAAGCTTTCTTT. This encodes CASSRGQYTEAFF.

The chain carries TRBV5-1 and TRBJ2-1; D not certain. V was shortened by 7 bases and J by 0 bases, with 11 bases between the two germline ends. CDR1 is SGHRS, CDR2 YFSETQ, per germline. The CDR3 has 14 amino acids. CDR3 nucleotides: TGCGCCAGCGGCGACTCAAGCTCCTACAATGAGCAGTTCTTC. It is translated as CASGDSSSYNEQFF.

The chain is built from TRBV30 and TRBJ1-6, with TRBD1 as a possible D gene (5 bases). Per the germline V gene, CDR1 is GTSNPN and CDR2 is SVGIG (reference sequence). The V gene lost 4 bases and the J gene lost 9 bases, with 16 bases spanning the gap. The CDR3 is made up of 14 amino acids. CDR3 in DNA: TGTGCCTGGACGCCGGGGGGGTCAGGTTCACCCCTCCACTTT. Amino acid sequence: CAWTPGGSGSPLHF.

This clone was detected once. This CDR3 is also generated by other DNA sequences in the sample. V usage is TRBV2 and J usage is TRBJ1-2, with 7 bases matching TRBD1. Germline values: CDR1 SNHLY, CDR2 FYNNEI. This CDR3 is built from 13 residues. V lost 6 bases, J lost 1 base, and 2 bases stayed unmatched. The CDR3 sequence: CASSRDSNYGYTF. Written as DNA, the CDR3 is TGTGCCAGCAGCCGGGACAGTAACTATGGCTACACCTTC.

This chain connects TRBV7-7 to TRBJ2-3; 7 nucleotides align to TRBD2. The length of the CDR3 is 16 residues. Germline CDR1 and CDR2: SSHAT and FNYEAQ (reference sequence). The V segment lost 1 base and the J segment 4 bases; nucleotides outside the gene matches: 8. The CDR3 DNA sequence: TGTGCCAGCAGCTTAGGATTGGGAGGGTGCCCAGATACGCAGTATTTT. Its translation is CASSLGLGGCPDTQYF.

The V gene is TRBV5-1, the J gene TRBJ1-1; maybe TRBD1 (6 bases). Germline loops: CDR1 SGHRS, CDR2 YFSETQ. The CDR3 is made up of 13 amino acids. The germline V and J ends were trimmed by 0 bases and 6 bases, with 9 bases remaining between them. The CDR3, as DNA: TGCGCCAGCAGCTTGGCTTCAGGGGCTGAAGCTTTCTTT. Translated, it gives CASSLASGAEAFF.

This sequence joins TRBV9 and TRBJ1-1, with TRBD1 matching 7 bases. There are 12 residues in the CDR3. The junction had 2 bases not matched to a gene; V was cut back by 3 bases and J by 6 bases. Germline CDR1 SGDLS, CDR2 YYNGEE. Here the CDR3 DNA reads TGTGCCAGCAGCGGGGGGACAGCTGAAGCTTTCTTT. Translated, it gives CASSGGTAEAFF.

J is TRBJ2-5 and V is TRBV5-5, with 8 bases identical to TRBD2. CDR1 SGHKS and CDR2 YYEKEE come from the germline V gene (reference sequence). Germline trimming cut 0 bases from V and 4 bases from J; bases unmatched to any gene: 11. The CDR3 is made up of 17 amino acids. The CDR3 protein is CASSLGRVFGRGETQYF. For the CDR3, the DNA is TGTGCCAGCAGCTTGGGACGGGTCTTCGGGAGGGGAGAGACCCAGTACTTC.

The CDR3 region is CASSGRVTEAFF. DNA for the CDR3: TGTGCCAGCAGCGGCAGGGTAACTGAAGCTTTCTTT. This chain connects TRBV7-2 to TRBJ1-1; possibly TRBD1 for D (5 bases). Germline-derived CDR1 and CDR2 are SGHTA and FQGNSA. V was trimmed by 5 bases and J by 5 bases, leaving 9 bases between them. There are 12 residues in the CDR3. Full variable domain (missing parts from reference TRBV7-2 and TRBJ1-1): GAGVSQSPSNKVTEKGKDVELRCDPISGHTALYWYRQSLGQGLEFLIYFQGNSAPDKSGLPSDRFSAERTGGSVSTLTIQRTQQEDSAVYLCASSGRVTEAFFGQGTRLTVV.